Following are 28 T cell receptor beta chains from one sample sequenced in a study of blood T cell repertoires in COVID-19. Using immunoSEQ multiplex PCR, the repertoire was profiled, and TCRdb retains in-frame clones only, with some absent. Of under 65,000 clones detected, 85% to 90% appear once; the ten largest clones hold about 1.5%. Sequencing input: peripheral blood. The origin of the receptors is a man in his 60s with acute or convalescent COVID-19.

The rearrangement links TRBV30 to TRBJ2-2, with 10 bases fitting TRBD2. Germline trimming cut 2 bases from V and 0 bases from J; bases unmatched to any gene: 9. Germline-derived CDR1 and CDR2 are GTSNPN and SVGIG (reference sequence). The CDR3 totals 18 residues. Here the CDR3 DNA reads TGTGCCTGGAGTCCACTGGAAGGACTAGCGGCGAACACCGGGGAGCTGTTTTTT. As protein: CAWSPLEGLAANTGELFF.

The J gene is TRBJ2-7, the V gene TRBV6-1; 12 bases align to TRBD1. Germline values: CDR1 MNHNS, CDR2 SASEGT. The junction had 13 bases not matched to a gene; V was cut back by 1 base and J by 6 bases. There are 18 residues in the CDR3. This chain's CDR3 is CASSEGGAPGTGGLEQYF. In DNA form, the CDR3 reads TGTGCCAGCAGTGAAGGGGGGGCCCCCGGGACAGGGGGCCTCGAGCAGTACTTC.

The chain couples TRBV6-6 to TRBJ2-1; perhaps TRBD2 as D (5 bases). Trimming took 6 bases from V and 1 from J, leaving 10 bases between them. Germline CDR1 reads MNHNY; CDR2 reads SVGAGI (reference sequence). CDR3 length equals 14 residues. The CDR3, as DNA: TGTGCCAGCAGCTCGGGAAGGTCCTACAATGAGCAGTTCTTC. Translating gives CASSSGRSYNEQFF.

The count of this clone is one. The gene calls are TRBV4-3 and TRBJ2-7; 11 bases map to TRBD1. The CDR3 extends over 15 amino acids. The V segment lost 0 bases and the J segment 5 bases; nucleotides outside the gene matches: 3. The V gene's germline CDR1 is LGHNA and CDR2 YSLEER. The CDR3 bases are TGCGCCAGCAGCCAAGACCGGGACAGGGGGAACGAGCAGTACTTC. Translated, it gives CASSQDRDRGNEQYF.

The V and J genes are TRBV7-6 and TRBJ2-2; TRBD1 might be the D (6 bases). Trimming removed 5 bases at V and 1 base at J, with 14 bases between. The CDR3 covers 16 residues. Germline V lookup: CDR1 SGHVS, CDR2 FNYEAQ. CDR3 amino acids: CASSPRTAMNTGELFF. CDR3 in DNA: TGTGCCAGCAGCCCCCGGACAGCCATGAACACCGGGGAGCTGTTTTTT.

This chain uses TRBV28 with TRBJ1-3; D not resolved. The CDR3 contains 16 residues. V gave up 2 bases and J gave up 0 bases, with 11 bases separating them. Looked up from germline, CDR1 is MDHEN and CDR2 is SYDVKM. The CDR3 loop is CASSLAIGSSGNTIYF. The DNA of the CDR3 is TGTGCCAGCAGTTTAGCGATTGGGAGCTCTGGAAACACCATATATTTT.

CDR3: CASSRDRDYTIYF. The CDR3 nucleotides read TGTGCCAGCAGCCGGGACAGGGATTACACCATATATTTT. The J gene is TRBJ1-3, the V gene TRBV7-9; 9 bases map to TRBD1. Germline V gene sequence: CDR1 SEHNR, CDR2 FQNEAQ (reference sequence). CDR3 length: 13 amino acids. The ends lost 5 bases at V and 8 bases at J; junction bases unmatched: 4.

The rearrangement joins TRBV4-3 to TRBJ2-1, with 8 positions matching TRBD1. There are 14 residues in the CDR3. J gave up 9 bases and V 4 bases, and 8 bases lay outside the gene matches. Germline-derived CDR1 and CDR2 are LGHNA and YSLEER. The CDR3 loop reads CASSPSQGAREQFF. The DNA for the CDR3 is TGCGCCAGCAGCCCTTCCCAGGGGGCGCGTGAGCAGTTCTTC.

This chain connects TRBV6-6 to TRBJ2-7; 7 bases are a match to TRBD1. Trimming cost V 6 bases and J 6 bases; bases outside gene matches: 11. This CDR3 contains 14 residues. Germline CDR1 reads MNHNY; CDR2 reads SVGAGI (reference sequence). The CDR3 DNA is TGTGCCAGCAGCATTACCGGGACAGAAGGCGAGCAGTACTTC. It yields the protein CASSITGTEGEQYF.

V and J are TRBV11-3 and TRBJ1-3; possible D gene TRBD1, 6 bases. This CDR3 region has 16 residues. Germline-derived CDR1 and CDR2 are SGHNT and YENEEA. The V gene lost 5 bases and the J gene lost 0 bases, with 14 bases spanning the gap. The CDR3 is CASSNRDISSGNTIYF. The CDR3, as DNA: TGTGCCAGCAGCAACCGGGACATTAGCTCTGGAAACACCATATATTTT.

The rearrangement joins TRBV15 to TRBJ2-5, with TRBD2 identical over 9 bases. CDR1 LNHNV and CDR2 YYDKDF come from the germline V gene (reference sequence). CDR3 length equals 15 residues. The ends lost 2 bases at V and 2 bases at J; junction bases unmatched: 3. The CDR3 DNA reads as TGTGCCACCAGCAGACCTCTAGCGGGACAAGAGACCCAGTACTTC. Translated, it gives CATSRPLAGQETQYF.

This clone was seen only once. This chain connects TRBV7-9 to TRBJ1-1; D uncertain. With 2 bases removed from V and 2 bases from J, the gap between germline ends came to 15 bases. This CDR3 has 16 residues. Per the germline V gene, CDR1 is SEHNR and CDR2 is FQNEAQ (reference sequence). DNA for the CDR3: TGTGCCAGCAGCTTAAGTGCGGGTCATGGAAACACTGAAGCTTTCTTT. Protein sequence: CASSLSAGHGNTEAFF.

The chain links TRBV5-4 to TRBJ2-3; 14 bases are shared with TRBD2. The germline V gene has CDR1 SGHNT and CDR2 YYREEE (reference sequence). The CDR3 is 16 residues long. The J segment lost 5 bases and the V segment lost 4 bases, leaving 6 bases of the junction unmatched. DNA of the CDR3: TGTGCCAGCAGCAAGGGACTAGCGGGAGTGATAGATACGCAGTATTTT. Translating gives CASSKGLAGVIDTQYF.

This chain connects TRBV14 to TRBJ2-7; D gene uncertain. This CDR3 region has 13 residues. V was clipped by 4 bases and J by 2 bases, with 9 bases between them. The V gene's germline CDR1 is SGHDN and CDR2 FVKESK. Here the CDR3 reads CASSRLYTYEQYF. CDR3 DNA sequence: TGTGCCAGCAGCCGGCTGTATACCTACGAGCAGTACTTC.

The chain links TRBV4-2 to TRBJ2-7, with 8 bases identical to TRBD2. CDR1 is LGHNA, CDR2 YNFKEQ, per germline. J gave up 6 bases and V 6 bases, and 10 bases lay outside the gene matches. The CDR3 extends over 14 amino acids. The DNA for the CDR3 is TGTGCCAGCAGTCGAGGGCGGGAGGAGGGCGAGCAGTACTTC. Its translation is CASSRGREEGEQYF.

The chain couples TRBV19 to TRBJ1-1, with D possibly TRBD1 on 5 matching bases. Trimming pared 9 bases from V and 7 bases from J, leaving 21 bases between. The CDR3 is 14 residues long. CDR1 is LNHDA, CDR2 SQIVND, per germline (reference sequence). CDR3 loop: CASRTGGGTGEAFF. The CDR3 region has the DNA TGTGCCAGCCGGACGGGGGGAGGAACCGGTGAAGCTTTCTTT.

This chain links TRBV5-3 with TRBJ2-7; D is possibly TRBD1 (6 bases). TRBV5-3 is filed as an ORF, its function uncertain. Trimming pared 5 bases from V and 0 bases from J, leaving 12 bases between. The length of the CDR3 is 14 residues. The CDR3 loop reads CARRKDRTSYEQYF. The CDR3 DNA reads as TGTGCCAGAAGGAAGGACAGAACCTCCTACGAGCAGTACTTC.

J is TRBJ2-2 and V is TRBV6-5; 8 nucleotides agree with TRBD1. The germline gives CDR1 MNHEY, CDR2 SVGAGI. This CDR3 contains 15 residues. With V trimmed by 6 bases and J by 1 base, 4 bases remained unmatched. In DNA form, the CDR3 reads TGTGCCAGCAGGGCCGACAGGGGGAACACCGGGGAGCTGTTTTTT. It yields the protein CASRADRGNTGELFF.

The rearrangement uses TRBV3-1 (or the pseudogene TRBV3-2) and TRBJ1-2; no definite D call. The V and J ends lost 4 bases and 0 bases respectively, with 12 bases between them. From germline, CDR1 is LGHDT and CDR2 YNNKEL (reference sequence). The CDR3 spans 15 residues. The CDR3 spells CASSRRGPANYGYTF. For the CDR3, the DNA is TGTGCCAGCAGCCGGCGGGGTCCAGCTAACTATGGCTACACCTTC.

The chain joins TRBV7-9 to TRBJ2-2; TRBD2 agrees at 9 bases. This CDR3 is built from 18 residues. Germline-derived CDR1 and CDR2 are SEHNR and FQNEAQ (reference sequence). J lost 1 base, V lost 6 bases, and 12 bases had no gene match. CDR3 sequence reads: CASRKGAGGPLNTGELFF. The CDR3 nucleotides are TGTGCCAGCAGGAAAGGAGCGGGAGGACCCTTGAACACCGGGGAGCTGTTTTTT.

The V and J genes are TRBV7-3 and TRBJ2-2, with TRBD2 as a possible D gene (6 bases). Trimming removed 2 bases from V and 3 bases from J, with 16 bases in between. The CDR3 spans 17 residues. Germline V gene sequence: CDR1 SGHTA, CDR2 FQGTGA. The CDR3 loop reads CASSLYPGVGDTGELFF. CDR3 DNA sequence: TGTGCCAGCAGCTTATACCCGGGAGTGGGGGACACCGGGGAGCTGTTTTTT.

The chain joins TRBV29-1 to TRBJ1-3; possibly TRBD1 for D (5 bases). The CDR3 runs 13 residues. The germline V gene encodes CDR1 SQVTM and CDR2 ANQGSEA. The V end lost 8 bases, the J end lost 3 bases, and 14 bases lay between the germline ends. CDR3: CSFQRGYGNTIYF. CDR3 bases: TGCAGCTTCCAAAGGGGTTATGGAAACACCATATATTTT.

The rearrangement uses TRBV5-5 and TRBJ2-2; no clear D gene. Germline-derived CDR1 and CDR2 are SGHKS and YYEKEE (reference sequence). The ends were cut back, 0 bases at V and 7 bases at J, with 4 bases in the middle. This CDR3 is built from 12 residues. CDR3 region: CASSLGLGELFF. The DNA of the CDR3 is TGTGCCAGCAGCTTGGGGCTCGGGGAGCTGTTTTTT.

The V gene is TRBV9, the J gene TRBJ1-5; D is perhaps TRBD1 (5 bases). The V end was cut by 1 base, the J end by 0 bases, with 11 bases between. The germline V gene has CDR1 SGDLS and CDR2 YYNGEE. This CDR3 region has 16 residues. CDR3 region: CASSVFLQDSNQPQHF. The CDR3 DNA reads TGTGCCAGCAGCGTATTTTTACAGGATAGCAATCAGCCCCAGCATTTT.

The chain has TRBV28 and TRBJ1-2; TRBD1 might be the D (5 bases). The CDR3 sequence is 15 residues long. Germline CDR1 MDHEN, CDR2 SYDVKM. Deletions cut 1 base from V and 4 bases from J, with 13 bases between. The CDR3 region is CASSLFVSDSYGYTF. The CDR3 coding sequence is TGTGCCAGCAGTTTATTTGTGTCCGACAGCTATGGCTACACCTTC.

This chain joins TRBV6-6 and TRBJ2-5, with 7 bases identical to TRBD1. The CDR3 consists of 14 residues. J gave up 5 bases and V 0 bases, and 3 bases lay outside the gene matches. CDR1 is MNHNY, CDR2 SVGAGI, per germline (reference sequence). This chain's CDR3 is CASSYSARGETQYF. In DNA, the CDR3 is TGTGCCAGCAGTTACTCTGCCAGGGGGGAGACCCAGTACTTC.

The chain couples TRBV19 to TRBJ1-3; 7 bases line up with TRBD1. The CDR3 covers 15 residues. Germline values: CDR1 LNHDA, CDR2 SQIVND (reference sequence). Trimming cost V 7 bases and J 0 bases; bases outside gene matches: 6. The CDR3 region is CASISQGISGNTIYF. Here the CDR3 DNA reads TGTGCCAGTATCTCACAGGGGATCTCTGGAAACACCATATATTTT.

The chain employs TRBV5-5 and TRBJ1-5; 7 bases match TRBD1. The V gene end was trimmed by 2 bases and the J gene end by 3 bases; junction bases not matched to a gene: 8. The CDR3 totals 16 residues. Germline CDR1 and CDR2: SGHKS and YYEKEE (reference sequence). This CDR3 reads CASSFTGTVSNQPQHF. CDR3 sequence (DNA): TGTGCCAGCAGCTTCACAGGGACAGTTTCCAATCAGCCCCAGCATTTT.